This entry features one T cell receptor beta chain sequence. The CDR3 loop spans 10 amino acids. Per germline, CDR1 SNHLY and CDR2 FYNNEI. V lost 2 bases and J 8 bases, leaving 3 bases between the germline ends. This sample was taken from a study of CD8 T cells in Susac syndrome. The RNA, about 0.45 to 1 ug, was put through reverse transcription using random hexamers. Amplification of TCR beta CDR3 used immunoSEQ multiplex PCR across 54 Vbeta and 13 Jbeta. From the immunoSEQ multiplex PCR reads, TCRdb called clonotypes with MiXCR, one entry per CDR3 protein. The profile shows about 430,000 distinct CDR3 sequences, more than 80% of them singletons. Sequencing of TCR beta, carried out with a high-throughput approach, was applied to CD8+ and CD4+ T cells from the blood. The multiple sclerosis control cohort comprised treatment-naive individuals presenting with stable or active relapsing-remitting disease. The CD8+ and CD4+ T cells were isolated magnetically using a negative isolation approach, whereas the TEMRA cells were enriched by FACS.

The origin of this receptor is a human donor with multiple sclerosis. The sequenced sample was CD8+ T cells from PBMCs. The chain joins TRBV2 to TRBJ1-2; D not resolved. The CDR3 bases are TGTGCCAGCAGTGAACAGGGCTACACCTTC. Translating gives CASSEQGYTF.